This passage covers 24 T cell receptor beta chains from one sample sequenced in a study of PD-L1 blockade in urothelial cancer. Sequenced by immunoSEQ multiplex PCR; TCRdb stores in-frame clones only, minus some. The sample shows 33,000 or so clones, over 70% of them seen only once. This specimen consisted of PBMCs, obtained around atezolizumab (anti-PD-L1) treatment. These receptors all come from a man between 65 and 79 years old with urothelial cancer.

The chain combines TRBV27 with TRBJ1-5; 12 nucleotides line up with TRBD1. Per the germline V gene, CDR1 is MNHEY and CDR2 is SMNVEV (reference sequence). V gave up 6 bases and J gave up 5 bases; unmatched junction bases: 2. The CDR3 contains 14 residues. The CDR3 bases are TGTGCCAGCAGGGGGACAGGGGGCTATCAGCCCCAGCATTTT. Translation gives CASRGTGGYQPQHF.

V is TRBV2 and J is TRBJ2-7; TRBD1 matches 7 bases. This CDR3 region has 13 residues. Trimming took 8 bases from V and 0 from J; bases not matched to a gene: 4. Germline CDR1 reads SNHLY; CDR2 reads FYNNEI. CDR3 DNA sequence: TGTGCCAGCGTCCGGGACAGCTCCTACGAGCAGTACTTC. It specifies CASVRDSSYEQYF.

As DNA, the CDR3 is TGCGCCAGCAGCCCGGATGCGGGGCGCACCTACGAGCAGTACTTC. Amino acid sequence: CASSPDAGRTYEQYF. The rearrangement links TRBV5-1 to TRBJ2-5; D is perhaps TRBD2 (6 bases). TRBJ2-7 explains the end of the DNA better; the J call may be wrong. The CDR3 consists of 15 residues. Germline V gene data show CDR1 as SGHRS and CDR2 as YFSETQ.

V usage is TRBV4-1 and J usage is TRBJ2-7; 8 positions match TRBD2. The CDR3 is 16 residues long. CDR1 is MGHRA, CDR2 YSYEKL, per germline. Losses at the gene ends were 4 bases for V and 3 bases for J; bases not matched to a gene: 11. The CDR3 bases are TGCGCCAGCAGCCCAGAGGTTAGCGGGACCCTCTACGAGCAGTACTTC. It is translated as CASSPEVSGTLYEQYF.

The chain is built from TRBV5-5 and TRBJ2-7, with 8 bases aligning to TRBD1. The CDR3 covers 13 residues. Germline V gives CDR1 SGHKS, CDR2 YYEKEE (reference sequence). V trimming: 4 bases; J trimming: 3 bases; junction bases outside the gene matches: 3. CDR3 nucleotides: TGTGCCAGCAGCGGCGGGACAGGCTACGAGCAGTACTTC. Translating gives CASSGGTGYEQYF.

The CDR3: CASSFSGTNYEQYF. CDR3 DNA sequence: TGTGCCAGCTCATTTAGCGGGACCAACTACGAGCAGTACTTC. The rearrangement links TRBV18 to TRBJ2-5, with 8 bases that match TRBD2. The DNA end lines up better with TRBJ2-7; the J call may be wrong. CDR3 length equals 14 residues. The V gene's germline CDR1 is KGHSH and CDR2 LQKENI.

The J gene is TRBJ2-5, the V gene TRBV28; no clear D. CDR3 length equals 14 residues. CDR1 and CDR2 (germline): MDHEN, SYDVKM. V lost 5 bases and J 1 base, leaving 11 bases between the germline ends. This CDR3 is CASSPRGGQETQYF. CDR3 DNA sequence: TGTGCCAGCAGTCCTCGAGGCGGCCAAGAGACCCAGTACTTC.

This chain's CDR3 is CASSLDGGSTEAFF. The CDR3 nucleotides are TGCGCCAGCAGCTTGGACGGGGGAAGTACTGAAGCTTTCTTT. The chain recombines TRBV5-1 with TRBJ1-1, with D perhaps matching TRBD1 (5 bases). From germline, CDR1 is SGHRS and CDR2 YFSETQ. The germline V and J ends were trimmed by 0 bases and 5 bases, with 11 bases remaining between them. The CDR3 covers 14 residues.

The chain recombines TRBV7-2 with TRBJ1-6; TRBD1 is a possible D gene (6 bases). V lost 2 bases to trimming and J lost 7 bases, with 9 bases between them. The length of the CDR3 is 14 residues. Germline-derived CDR1 and CDR2 are SGHTA and FQGNSA. CDR3 nucleotide sequence: TGTGCCAGCAGCTTACAGGGGCTCAATTCACCCCTCCACTTT. Translation: CASSLQGLNSPLHF.

CDR3 loop: CASSLPSGLGYTF. CDR3 coding DNA: TGTGCCAGCAGCTTACCTAGCGGGCTGGGCTACACCTTC. The chain employs TRBV7-9 and TRBJ1-2; D remains ambiguous. V dropped 2 bases and J dropped 8 bases, with 12 bases sitting between them. CDR1 and CDR2 (germline): SEHNR, FQNEAQ (reference sequence). The CDR3 length is 13 residues.

This chain links TRBV6-1 with TRBJ2-7; 8 positions agree with TRBD2. This CDR3 has 15 residues. The germline CDR1 and CDR2 sequences are MNHNS and SASEGT. V dropped 1 base and J dropped 7; count of bases not matched to a gene: 9. The CDR3 nucleotides are TGTGCCAGCAGTGAAGGTGGAGCGGGAGTAAAGGAGCAGTACTTC. Translating gives CASSEGGAGVKEQYF.

V gene TRBV5-6 combines with J gene TRBJ2-1, with 7 bases matching TRBD2. CDR1 is SGHDT and CDR2 is YYEEEE in the germline V gene. Trimming took 2 bases from V and 0 from J; bases not matched to a gene: 5. The CDR3 covers 16 residues. The CDR3 DNA reads as TGTGCCAGCAGCTTTGAGCGGGGTAGCTCCTACAATGAGCAGTTCTTC. Protein: CASSFERGSSYNEQFF.

The rearrangement joins TRBV4-3 to TRBJ1-1; D not certain. The CDR3 consists of 15 residues. Germline assignment: CDR1 LGHNA and CDR2 YSLEER. V gave up 0 bases and J gave up 2 bases, with 10 bases separating them. This CDR3 is CASSQEIGRNTEAFF. DNA for the CDR3: TGCGCCAGCAGCCAAGAGATCGGGAGAAACACTGAAGCTTTCTTT.

This chain uses TRBV5-6 with TRBJ1-4, with 10 bases matching TRBD1. The CDR3 is made up of 15 amino acids. With 2 bases clipped from V and 8 bases from J, the junction kept 6 bases outside the gene matches. The germline CDR1 and CDR2 sequences are SGHDT and YYEEEE. In DNA form, the CDR3 reads TGTGCCAGCAGCTTTCGAAGGACAGGGGGAGAAAAACTGTTTTTT. Protein product: CASSFRRTGGEKLFF.

The genes are TRBV18 and TRBJ2-1; D call uncertain. The CDR3 spans 13 residues. The germline CDR1 and CDR2 sequences are KGHSH and LQKENI. V gave up 1 base and J gave up 9 bases, with 10 bases separating them. The CDR3 bases are TGTGCCAGCTCACCACAGAACCGAGGTGAGCAGTTCTTC. This translates into CASSPQNRGEQFF.

V and J are TRBV5-1 and TRBJ2-1, with D possibly being TRBD1 (5 bases). Germline CDR1 is SGHRS and CDR2 is YFSETQ. The V and J ends lost 2 bases and 9 bases respectively, with 9 bases between them. The CDR3 length is 12 residues. The CDR3 DNA sequence: TGCGCCAGCAGCTTAGGGGTAAGTGAGCAGTTCTTC. It yields the protein CASSLGVSEQFF.

The table lists this clone with a count of one. The rearrangement uses TRBV27 and TRBJ2-7; 12 bases fit TRBD1. The CDR3 has 15 amino acids. Germline V gene data show CDR1 as MNHEY and CDR2 as SMNVEV (reference sequence). V gave up 3 bases and J gave up 6 bases; unmatched junction bases: 6. The CDR3 reads CASSFRDRGRSEQYF. The CDR3 DNA sequence: TGTGCCAGCAGTTTCCGGGACAGGGGGCGCTCCGAGCAGTACTTC.

The CDR3 here is CATSLENRGDGYTF. In DNA form, the CDR3 reads TGTGCCACCAGCCTTGAGAACAGGGGGGATGGCTACACCTTC. This sequence joins TRBV15 and TRBJ1-2, with 8 bases aligning to TRBD1. This CDR3 spans 14 amino acids. Germline-derived CDR1 and CDR2 are LNHNV and YYDKDF (reference sequence). V lost 5 bases to trimming and J lost 6 bases; unmatched junction nucleotides: 8.

The chain recombines TRBV7-9 with TRBJ1-1; D call uncertain. V was cut by 2 bases and J by 11 bases, with 9 bases left in between. Germline CDR1 SEHNR, CDR2 FQNEAQ (reference sequence). The CDR3 is 11 residues long. The chain's CDR3 is CASSLNLRAFF. The CDR3 DNA sequence: TGTGCCAGCAGCTTAAACTTGCGGGCTTTCTTT.

V gene TRBV6-5 combines with J gene TRBJ2-2; 7 bases match TRBD1. V lost 2 bases to trimming and J lost 4 bases; unmatched junction nucleotides: 7. Germline V gives CDR1 MNHEY, CDR2 SVGAGI. The CDR3 runs 16 residues. CDR3: CASSYPTGKGTGELFF. DNA of the CDR3: TGTGCCAGCAGTTACCCGACAGGGAAGGGCACCGGGGAGCTGTTTTTT.

J is TRBJ1-2 and V is TRBV7-2, with a tentative D call TRBD1 (5 bases). V was cut by 0 bases and J by 13 bases, with 12 bases left in between. This CDR3 has 12 amino acids. CDR1 is SGHTA and CDR2 is FQGNSA in the germline V gene. In DNA form, the CDR3 reads TGTGCCAGCAGCTTAGCTCGGGGGGACGGCACCTTC. Encoded protein: CASSLARGDGTF. Based on the CDR3 plus reference TRBV7-2 and TRBJ1-2, the full variable domain is GAGVSQSPSNKVTEKGKDVELRCDPISGHTALYWYRQSLGQGLEFLIYFQGNSAPDKSGLPSDRFSAERTGGSVSTLTIQRTQQEDSAVYLCASSLARGDGTFGSGTRLTVV.

The rearrangement joins TRBV6-1 to TRBJ1-5; a possible D gene is TRBD1 (6 bases). From germline, CDR1 is MNHNS and CDR2 SASEGT. The length of the CDR3 is 15 residues. The V end lost 2 bases, the J end lost 7 bases, and 15 bases lay between the germline ends. The CDR3: CASSETGRGNQPQHF. The CDR3 region has the DNA TGTGCCAGCAGTGAAACTGGCAGGGGTAACCAGCCCCAGCATTTT.

This clone came up once. The chain links TRBV7-3 to TRBJ2-5; the match to TRBD2 covers 10 bases. V dropped 3 bases and J dropped 2; count of bases not matched to a gene: 12. Germline-derived CDR1 and CDR2 are SGHTA and FQGTGA. CDR3 length: 18 residues. CDR3 region: CASSFGPKGAGGQETQYF. CDR3 nucleotide sequence: TGTGCCAGCAGCTTCGGCCCCAAGGGAGCGGGAGGGCAAGAGACCCAGTACTTC.

V is TRBV7-9 and J is TRBJ1-5, with D uncertain. V lost 8 bases and J lost 3, with 5 bases in between. The CDR3 consists of 11 residues. The germline V gene encodes CDR1 SEHNR and CDR2 FQNEAQ (reference sequence). In DNA form, the CDR3 reads TGTGCCAGCGGCAACAATCAGCCCCAGCATTTT. Its translation: CASGNNQPQHF. Supplemented by reference TRBV7-9 and TRBJ1-5, the full variable domain reads DTGVSQNPRHKITKRGQNVTFRCDPISEHNRLYWYRQTLGQGPEFLTYFQNEAQLEKSRLLSDRFSAERPKGSFSTLEIQRTEQGDSAMYLCASGNNQPQHFGDGTRLSIL.